The 21 T cell receptor beta chains presented below share a single source sample, sequenced in a study of cytomegalovirus exposure and HLA in healthy donors. Sequencing was performed with immunoSEQ multiplex PCR; in TCRdb, only in-frame clones are kept and a portion is missing. The table shows approximately 120,000 clones, with approximately 89% occurring only once. The sample taken for sequencing was PBMCs. The receptor set was obtained from a woman younger than 35 in good health and CMV-seronegative.

Only a few counts were recorded for this clone. V is TRBV7-9 and J is TRBJ1-4; 8 bases are a match to TRBD1. The CDR3 runs 15 residues. Germline CDR1 reads SEHNR; CDR2 reads FQNEAQ (reference sequence). The J segment lost 12 bases and the V segment lost 5 bases, leaving 14 bases of the junction unmatched. The CDR3 loop is CASSLPTQGARQLFF. CDR3 sequence (DNA): TGTGCCAGCAGCCTCCCCACGCAGGGGGCGAGGCAACTGTTTTTT.

The J gene is TRBJ2-5, the V gene TRBV1; the table names TRBD2, a call not compared with the DNA. TRBV1 is noted as a pseudogene. The CDR3 runs 19 residues. CDR3 sequence reads: CTSSQDRLAGAPYQETQYF. Here the CDR3 DNA reads TGCACCAGCAGCCAAGATCGGCTAGCGGGGGCCCCGTACCAAGAGACCCAGTACTTC.

This chain joins TRBV7-9 and TRBJ2-1; D gene unclear. V lost 3 bases to trimming and J lost 5 bases, with 17 bases between them. The CDR3 runs 16 residues. Germline CDR1 SEHNR, CDR2 FQNEAQ (reference sequence). The CDR3 coding sequence is TGTGCCAGCAGCTTCGCTAACAGTTTTTTGGACAATGAGCAGTTCTTC. Its translation is CASSFANSFLDNEQFF.

The genes are TRBV28 and TRBJ1-2; TRBD1 matches 10 bases. V was pared by 7 bases and J by 8 bases, with 7 bases of the junction left unmatched. Looked up from germline, CDR1 is MDHEN and CDR2 is SYDVKM. The CDR3 runs to 13 residues. The CDR3 protein is CASTRDRGRGYTF. CDR3 sequence (DNA): TGTGCCAGCACCAGGGACAGGGGTCGGGGCTACACCTTC.

The rearrangement links TRBV5-1 to TRBJ2-1; 13 positions match TRBD2. In germline, CDR1 is SGHRS, CDR2 YFSETQ. The CDR3 contains 14 residues. The junction had 3 bases not matched to a gene; V was cut back by 4 bases and J by 8 bases. CDR3 in amino acids: CASSPGTSGDEQFF. As DNA, the CDR3 is TGCGCCAGCAGCCCGGGGACTAGCGGGGATGAGCAGTTCTTC.

The CDR3 loop reads CASSLGRTGGYAFF. As DNA, the CDR3 is TGTGCCAGCAGCTTAGGTCGGACAGGGGGTTACGCTTTCTTT. The chain has TRBV7-9 and TRBJ1-1; 10 nucleotides align to TRBD1. Looked up from germline, CDR1 is SEHNR and CDR2 is FQNEAQ (reference sequence). The ends lost 1 base at V and 11 bases at J; junction bases unmatched: 7. The CDR3 is made up of 14 amino acids.

V usage is TRBV7-2 and J usage is TRBJ1-2; TRBD1 is a possible D gene (5 bases). The V end lost 1 base, the J end lost 13 bases, and 13 bases lay between the germline ends. This CDR3 is built from 12 residues. Per the germline V gene, CDR1 is SGHTA and CDR2 is FQGNSA. Here the CDR3 reads CASSLGGGLITF. CDR3 nucleotides: TGTGCCAGCAGCTTAGGCGGGGGTTTAATCACCTTC.

This clone has only one observation. V usage is TRBV28 and J usage is TRBJ1-2, with 7 bases that match TRBD1. V lost 6 bases, J lost 4 bases, and 5 bases stayed unmatched. Germline V gene lookup returns CDR1 MDHEN and CDR2 SYDVKM. This CDR3 spans 13 amino acids. This CDR3 reads CASRSGQSYGYTF. For the CDR3, the DNA is TGTGCCAGCAGGTCGGGACAGTCCTATGGCTACACCTTC.

The rearrangement uses TRBV11-3 and TRBJ2-7, with a weak D call TRBD1 (5 bases). Germline assignment: CDR1 SGHNT and CDR2 YENEEA. The CDR3 totals 13 residues. The V and J ends lost 2 bases and 5 bases respectively, with 10 bases between them. The CDR3, as DNA: TGTGCCAGCAGCTTAAGGGGCCGAGACGAGCAGTACTTC. Encoded protein: CASSLRGRDEQYF.

The chain uses TRBV20-1 and TRBJ2-5, with a weak D call TRBD1 (5 bases). Germline loops: CDR1 DFQATT, CDR2 SNEGSKA (reference sequence). The CDR3 totals 11 residues. Trimming took 7 bases from V and 5 from J, leaving 11 bases between them. The CDR3 DNA follows: TGCAGTGTCGACAGAAGGGAGACCCAGTACTTC. Translated: CSVDRRETQYF.

In this sample, this clone turned up once. The rearrangement joins TRBV6-1 to TRBJ1-4; D perhaps matches TRBD1 (5 bases). In germline, CDR1 is MNHNS, CDR2 SASEGT. The germline V and J ends were trimmed by 4 bases and 4 bases, with 10 bases remaining between them. This CDR3 is built from 14 residues. DNA of the CDR3: TGTGCCAGCAGTGGGGCAGGGTTTAATGAAAAACTGTTTTTT. Translating it yields CASSGAGFNEKLFF.

V is TRBV18 and J is TRBJ1-2; possibly TRBD1 for D (6 bases). This CDR3 contains 14 residues. CDR1 and CDR2 from the germline V gene are KGHSH and LQKENI. Trimming stripped 5 bases from V and 4 bases from J, with 14 bases between. CDR3 in DNA: TGTGCCAGCTCAGCCGACAGGACCTCCTATGGCTACACCTTC. The encoded protein is CASSADRTSYGYTF.

The rearrangement joins TRBV27 to TRBJ2-7, with TRBD1 matching 7 bases. The J segment lost 4 bases and the V segment lost 6 bases, leaving 9 bases of the junction unmatched. The germline gives CDR1 MNHEY, CDR2 SMNVEV (reference sequence). The CDR3 is 14 residues long. The CDR3 loop is CASRGTGATYEQYF. Written as DNA, the CDR3 is TGTGCCAGCAGAGGAACAGGGGCCACTTACGAGCAGTACTTC.

This clone was recorded only once. The gene calls are TRBV28 and TRBJ2-1, with 9 nucleotides matching TRBD2. This CDR3 comprises 18 residues. Germline V gene lookup returns CDR1 MDHEN and CDR2 SYDVKM. V trimming: 5 bases; J trimming: 7 bases; junction bases outside the gene matches: 18. The CDR3 sequence: CASSASVAGVQGLNEQFF. The CDR3 DNA is TGTGCCAGCAGTGCCTCCGTAGCGGGAGTACAGGGGTTGAATGAGCAGTTCTTC.

This rearrangement joins TRBV2 to TRBJ1-5; D unclear. V shed 6 bases and J shed 7 bases, with 13 bases lying between them. Germline V gene sequence: CDR1 SNHLY, CDR2 FYNNEI. The CDR3 totals 13 residues. CDR3 loop: CASRSDDLQPQHF. CDR3 in DNA: TGTGCCAGCAGGAGCGACGACTTACAGCCCCAGCATTTT.

The genes are TRBV6-5 and TRBJ2-5; D remains ambiguous. The CDR3 contains 13 residues. CDR1 is MNHEY and CDR2 is SVGAGI in the germline V gene. V shed 8 bases and J shed 5 bases, with 15 bases lying between them. CDR3 protein: CASRNGWLETQYF. CDR3 DNA: TGTGCCAGCCGAAACGGTTGGTTGGAGACCCAGTACTTC.

This clone has a handful of counts. V usage is TRBV19 and J usage is TRBJ2-1, with 7 bases matching TRBD1. CDR3 size: 14 residues. Per germline, CDR1 LNHDA and CDR2 SQIVND (reference sequence). After removal of 4 bases from V and 6 bases from J, the junction contained 6 bases not matched to a gene. The CDR3 sequence: CASSTGTVFNEQFF. The CDR3 DNA reads TGTGCCAGTAGTACCGGGACAGTCTTCAATGAGCAGTTCTTC.

The V and J genes are TRBV28 and TRBJ2-7; 8 bases agree with TRBD2. Germline CDR1 is MDHEN and CDR2 is SYDVKM. CDR3 length: 15 residues. J was trimmed by 4 bases and V by 2 bases; bases with no gene match: 7. The CDR3 region is CASSLSGSPPYEQYF. The CDR3 nucleotides read TGTGCCAGCAGTTTAAGCGGGAGTCCTCCTTACGAGCAGTACTTC.

V gene TRBV27 combines with J gene TRBJ2-1, with 10 bases lining up with TRBD1. The CDR3 has 12 amino acids. V dropped 5 bases and J dropped 15; count of bases not matched to a gene: 7. Germline V gene sequence: CDR1 MNHEY, CDR2 SMNVEV (reference sequence). The CDR3 sequence is CASSLRQGAAFF. In nucleotides, the CDR3 is TGTGCCAGCAGTCTCCGACAGGGGGCGGCGTTCTTC.

This clone was counted a single time. This sequence joins TRBV27 and TRBJ1-6; TRBD1 might be the D (6 bases). Deletions cut 5 bases from V and 10 bases from J, with 15 bases between. The germline CDR1 and CDR2 sequences are MNHEY and SMNVEV (reference sequence). This CDR3 is built from 14 residues. The CDR3 DNA sequence: TGTGCCAGCAGTCCCCGGACAGAATCATCACCCCTCCACTTT. Protein sequence: CASSPRTESSPLHF.

The genes are TRBV29-1 and TRBJ1-1, with D maybe TRBD1 (6 bases). Per the germline V gene, CDR1 is SQVTM and CDR2 is ANQGSEA. V lost 4 bases and J 5 bases, leaving 20 bases between the germline ends. The CDR3 is made up of 15 amino acids. CDR3 loop: CSVGSRLTGETEAFF. CDR3 in DNA: TGCAGCGTTGGGAGTAGACTGACAGGAGAGACTGAAGCTTTCTTT.